This T cell receptor (beta chain) was identified during a study of beta chain features in type 1 diabetes. Every bit of the isolated RNA underwent reverse transcription, so sequencing read expressed TCRB transcripts. Using immunoSEQ multiplex PCR, the repertoire was profiled, and TCRdb retains in-frame clones only, with some absent. Of over 150,000 clones detected, 7.5% to 8.5% appear once; the ten largest clones hold 0.5% to 0.55%. CDR1 is LGHNA and CDR2 is YNFKEQ in the germline V gene. The CDR3 runs 15 residues. Trimming removed 3 bases from V and 8 bases from J; junction bases left unmatched: 7. In its sample, this clone was seen a few times. Its antigen is not identified. Findings and caveats of the study: Across all four CD4+ subsets, people with type 1 diabetes showed modestly shorter TCRB CDR3s.

What was sequenced was central memory CD4+ T cells from blood. The J gene is TRBJ1-4, the V gene TRBV4-2, with 9 bases that match TRBD1. The sequence was obtained from a man between 18 and 29 years old with type 1 diabetes. The CDR3 region has the DNA TGTGCCAGCAGCCAGGAAGACAGGGGGGGCGAAAAACTGTTTTTT. Translating gives CASSQEDRGGEKLFF.